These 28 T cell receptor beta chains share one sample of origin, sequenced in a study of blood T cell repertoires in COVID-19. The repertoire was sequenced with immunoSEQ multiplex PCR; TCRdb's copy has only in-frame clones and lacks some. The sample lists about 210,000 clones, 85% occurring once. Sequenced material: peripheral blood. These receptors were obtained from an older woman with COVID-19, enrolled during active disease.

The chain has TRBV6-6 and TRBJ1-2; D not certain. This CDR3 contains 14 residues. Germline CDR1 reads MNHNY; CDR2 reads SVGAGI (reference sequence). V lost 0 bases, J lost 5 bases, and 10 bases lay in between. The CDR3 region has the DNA TGTGCCAGCAGTTACTCTGGGGAGTTATATGGCTACACCTTC. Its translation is CASSYSGELYGYTF.

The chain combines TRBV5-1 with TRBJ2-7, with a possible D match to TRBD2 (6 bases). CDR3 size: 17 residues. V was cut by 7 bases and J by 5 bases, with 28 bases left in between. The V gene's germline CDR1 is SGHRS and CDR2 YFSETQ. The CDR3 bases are TGCGCCAGCCGTAATGGTGGTAGCGGACTATATTCGCACGAGCAGTACTTC. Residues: CASRNGGSGLYSHEQYF.

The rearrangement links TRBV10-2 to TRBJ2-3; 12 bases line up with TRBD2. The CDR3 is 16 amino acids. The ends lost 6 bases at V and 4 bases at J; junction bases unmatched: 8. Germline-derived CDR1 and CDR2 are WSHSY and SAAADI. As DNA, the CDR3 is TGCGCCAGCAGCGTATCTAGCGGGAGGGCCGCAGATACGCAGTATTTT. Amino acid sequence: CASSVSSGRAADTQYF.

Here the CDR3 reads CASSYPGTGGSGELFF. The CDR3 coding sequence is TGTGCCAGCAGTTACCCCGGGACAGGGGGGTCCGGGGAGCTGTTTTTT. The chain employs TRBV6-2 or TRBV6-3 and TRBJ2-2, with 11 positions matching TRBD1. J was trimmed by 6 bases and V by 2 bases; bases with no gene match: 5. Germline V lookup: CDR1 MNHEY, CDR2 SVGEGT. This CDR3 is built from 16 residues.

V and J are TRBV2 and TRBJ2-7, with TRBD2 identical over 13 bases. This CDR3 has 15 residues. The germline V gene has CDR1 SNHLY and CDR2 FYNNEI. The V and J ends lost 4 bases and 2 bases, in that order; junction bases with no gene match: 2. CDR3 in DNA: TGTGCCAGCAGTGCACTAGCGGGAGGGACCTACGAGCAGTACTTC. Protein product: CASSALAGGTYEQYF.

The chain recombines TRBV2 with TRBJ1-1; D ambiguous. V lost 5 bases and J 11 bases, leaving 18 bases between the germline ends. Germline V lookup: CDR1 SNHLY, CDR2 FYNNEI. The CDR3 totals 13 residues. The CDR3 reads CASSIRQQTRAFF. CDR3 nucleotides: TGTGCCAGCAGTATACGGCAGCAAACCAGGGCTTTCTTT.

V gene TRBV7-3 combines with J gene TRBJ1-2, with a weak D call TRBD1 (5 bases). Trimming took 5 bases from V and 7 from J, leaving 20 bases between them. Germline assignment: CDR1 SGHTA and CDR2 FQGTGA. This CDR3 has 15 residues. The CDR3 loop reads CASSQSGPGRSGYTF. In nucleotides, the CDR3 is TGTGCCAGCAGCCAGTCGGGGCCGGGGAGGTCTGGCTACACCTTC.

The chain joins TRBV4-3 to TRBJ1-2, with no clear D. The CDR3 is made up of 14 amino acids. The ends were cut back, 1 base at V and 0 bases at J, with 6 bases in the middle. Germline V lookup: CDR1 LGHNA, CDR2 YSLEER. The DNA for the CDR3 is TGCGCCAGCAGCCAAGGGAGGGCTAACTATGGCTACACCTTC. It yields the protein CASSQGRANYGYTF.

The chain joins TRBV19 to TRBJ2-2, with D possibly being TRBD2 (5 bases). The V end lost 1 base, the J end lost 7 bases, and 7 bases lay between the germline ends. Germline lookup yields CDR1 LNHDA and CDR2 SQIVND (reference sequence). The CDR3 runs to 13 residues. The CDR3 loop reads CASSIAGIGELFF. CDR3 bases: TGTGCCAGTAGTATAGCGGGGATCGGGGAGCTGTTTTTT.

CDR3 in DNA: TGTGCCAGCAGCCAAGTTTGGCAGGGGGGAATCTTAGGGACTGAAGCTTTCTTT. Translating gives CASSQVWQGGILGTEAFF. The rearrangement links TRBV3-1 (or the pseudogene TRBV3-2) to TRBJ1-1; 7 nucleotides agree with TRBD1. CDR3 length equals 18 residues. The V and J ends lost 1 base and 5 bases, in that order; junction bases with no gene match: 16. The V gene's germline CDR1 is LGHDT and CDR2 YNNKEL (reference sequence).

The CDR3 is CASSLGLLAGSYEQYF. CDR3 coding DNA: TGTGCCAGCAGCTTGGGATTACTAGCGGGCAGCTACGAGCAGTACTTC. This chain uses TRBV5-5 with TRBJ2-7, with 9 bases matching TRBD2. With V trimmed by 0 bases and J by 3 bases, 7 bases remained unmatched. The V gene's germline CDR1 is SGHKS and CDR2 YYEKEE (reference sequence). This CDR3 contains 16 residues.

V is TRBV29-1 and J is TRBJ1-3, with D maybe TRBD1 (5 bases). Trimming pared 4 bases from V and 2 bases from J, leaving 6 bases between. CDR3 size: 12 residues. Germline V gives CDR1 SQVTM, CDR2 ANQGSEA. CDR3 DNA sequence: TGCAGCGTTGGGGGGGCTGGAAACACCATATATTTT. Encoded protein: CSVGGAGNTIYF.

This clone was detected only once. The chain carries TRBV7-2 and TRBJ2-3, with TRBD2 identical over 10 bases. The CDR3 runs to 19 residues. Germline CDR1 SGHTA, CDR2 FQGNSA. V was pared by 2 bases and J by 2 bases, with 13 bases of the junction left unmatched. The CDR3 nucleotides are TGTGCCAGCAGCTTATCTCTTAGCGGGGGGTCCACGTACACAGATACGCAGTATTTT. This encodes CASSLSLSGGSTYTDTQYF.

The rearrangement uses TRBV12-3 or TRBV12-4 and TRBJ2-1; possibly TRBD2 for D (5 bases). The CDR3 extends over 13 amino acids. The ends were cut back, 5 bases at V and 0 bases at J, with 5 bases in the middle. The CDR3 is CASSTSSYNEQFF. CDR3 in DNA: TGTGCCAGCAGTACTAGCTCCTACAATGAGCAGTTCTTC.

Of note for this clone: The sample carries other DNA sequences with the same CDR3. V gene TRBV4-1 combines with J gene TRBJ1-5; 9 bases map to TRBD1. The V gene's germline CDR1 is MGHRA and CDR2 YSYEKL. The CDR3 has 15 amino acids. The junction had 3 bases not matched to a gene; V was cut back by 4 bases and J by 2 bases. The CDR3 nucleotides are TGCGCCAGCAGCCCCGGACAGGGGCGCAATCAGCCCCAGCATTTT. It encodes CASSPGQGRNQPQHF.

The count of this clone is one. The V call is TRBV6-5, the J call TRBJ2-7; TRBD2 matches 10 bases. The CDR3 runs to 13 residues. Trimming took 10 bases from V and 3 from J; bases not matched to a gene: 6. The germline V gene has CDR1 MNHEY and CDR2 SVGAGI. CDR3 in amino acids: CAIGLAEFYEQYF. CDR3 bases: TGTGCCATCGGACTAGCGGAATTCTACGAGCAGTACTTC.

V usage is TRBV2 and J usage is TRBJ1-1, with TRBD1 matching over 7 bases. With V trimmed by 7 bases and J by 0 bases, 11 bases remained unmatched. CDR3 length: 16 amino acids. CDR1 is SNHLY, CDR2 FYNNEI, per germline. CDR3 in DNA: TGTGCCAGCATCTCGGAAAGGACAGGAATGAACACTGAAGCTTTCTTT. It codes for CASISERTGMNTEAFF.

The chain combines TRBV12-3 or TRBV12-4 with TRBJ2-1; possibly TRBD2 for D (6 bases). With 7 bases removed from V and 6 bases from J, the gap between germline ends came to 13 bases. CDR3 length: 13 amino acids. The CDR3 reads CASTRGSGNEQFF. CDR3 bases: TGTGCCAGCACCCGGGGTAGCGGCAATGAGCAGTTCTTC.

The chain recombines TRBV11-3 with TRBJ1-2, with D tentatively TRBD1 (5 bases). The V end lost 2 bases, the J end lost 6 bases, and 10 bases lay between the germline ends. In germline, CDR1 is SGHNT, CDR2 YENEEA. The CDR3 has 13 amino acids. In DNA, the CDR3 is TGTGCCAGCAGCTTATATAGGGGCCATGGCTACACCTTC. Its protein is CASSLYRGHGYTF.

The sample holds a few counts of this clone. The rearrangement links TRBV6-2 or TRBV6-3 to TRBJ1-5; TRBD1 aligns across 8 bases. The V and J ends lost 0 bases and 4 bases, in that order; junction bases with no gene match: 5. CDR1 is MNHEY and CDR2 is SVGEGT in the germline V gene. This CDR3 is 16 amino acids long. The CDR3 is CASSYSYRGGNQPQHF. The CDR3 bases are TGTGCCAGCAGTTACTCGTACAGGGGGGGAAATCAGCCCCAGCATTTT.

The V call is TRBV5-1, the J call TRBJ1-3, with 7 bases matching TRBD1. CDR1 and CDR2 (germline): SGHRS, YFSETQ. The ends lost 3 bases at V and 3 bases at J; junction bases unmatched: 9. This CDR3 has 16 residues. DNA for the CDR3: TGCGCCAGCAGCTGGGGGTACAGGGGAGGTGGAAACACCATATATTTT. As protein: CASSWGYRGGGNTIYF.

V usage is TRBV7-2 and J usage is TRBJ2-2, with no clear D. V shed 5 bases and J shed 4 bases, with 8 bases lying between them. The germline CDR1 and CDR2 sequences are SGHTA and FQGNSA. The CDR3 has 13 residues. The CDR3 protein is CASSVSLTGELFF. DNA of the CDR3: TGTGCCAGCAGCGTTTCCCTCACCGGGGAGCTGTTTTTT.

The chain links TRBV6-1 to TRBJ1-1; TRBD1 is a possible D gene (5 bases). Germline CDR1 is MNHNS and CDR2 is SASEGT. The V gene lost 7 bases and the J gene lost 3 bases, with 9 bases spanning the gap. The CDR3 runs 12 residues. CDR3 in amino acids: CASKRQYTEAFF. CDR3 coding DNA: TGTGCCAGCAAGAGACAGTACACTGAAGCTTTCTTT.

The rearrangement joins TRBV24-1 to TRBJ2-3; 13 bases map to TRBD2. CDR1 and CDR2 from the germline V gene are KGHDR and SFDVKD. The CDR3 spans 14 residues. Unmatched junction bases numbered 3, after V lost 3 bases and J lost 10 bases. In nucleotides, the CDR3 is TGTGCCACCAGTGATGAGACTAGCGGGGGGTCGCAGTATTTT. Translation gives CATSDETSGGSQYF.

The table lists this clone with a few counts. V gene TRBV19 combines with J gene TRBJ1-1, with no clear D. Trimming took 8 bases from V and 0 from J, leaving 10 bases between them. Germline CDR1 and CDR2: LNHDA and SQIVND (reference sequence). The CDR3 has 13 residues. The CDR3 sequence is CASATQMNTEAFF. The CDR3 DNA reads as TGTGCCAGTGCAACACAGATGAACACTGAAGCTTTCTTT. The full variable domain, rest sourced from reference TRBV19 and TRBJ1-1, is DGGITQSPKYLFRKEGQNVTLSCEQNLNHDAMYWYRQDPGQGLRLIYYSQIVNDFQKGDIAEGYSVSREKKESFPLTVTSAQKNPTAFYLCASATQMNTEAFFGQGTRLTVV.

This CDR3 is CASSYPQHYTF. Written as DNA, the CDR3 is TGTGCCAGCAGTTACCCTCAACATTACACCTTC. The chain is built from TRBV6-5 and TRBJ1-2; the D is unclear. Germline-derived CDR1 and CDR2 are MNHEY and SVGAGI. This CDR3 spans 11 amino acids. V gave up 2 bases and J gave up 11 bases, with 9 bases separating them.

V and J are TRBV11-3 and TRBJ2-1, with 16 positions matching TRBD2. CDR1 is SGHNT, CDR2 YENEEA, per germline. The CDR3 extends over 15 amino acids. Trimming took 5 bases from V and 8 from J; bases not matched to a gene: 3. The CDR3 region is CASSRGLAGGHEQFF. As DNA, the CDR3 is TGTGCCAGCAGCCGGGGACTAGCGGGGGGGCATGAGCAGTTCTTC.

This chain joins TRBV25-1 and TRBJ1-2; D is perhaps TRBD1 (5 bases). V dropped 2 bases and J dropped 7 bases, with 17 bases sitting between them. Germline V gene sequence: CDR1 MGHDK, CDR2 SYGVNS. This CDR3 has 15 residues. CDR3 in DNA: TGTGCCAGCAGTGAAAATCTCTACCCCGGGGGTGGCTACACCTTC. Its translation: CASSENLYPGGGYTF.